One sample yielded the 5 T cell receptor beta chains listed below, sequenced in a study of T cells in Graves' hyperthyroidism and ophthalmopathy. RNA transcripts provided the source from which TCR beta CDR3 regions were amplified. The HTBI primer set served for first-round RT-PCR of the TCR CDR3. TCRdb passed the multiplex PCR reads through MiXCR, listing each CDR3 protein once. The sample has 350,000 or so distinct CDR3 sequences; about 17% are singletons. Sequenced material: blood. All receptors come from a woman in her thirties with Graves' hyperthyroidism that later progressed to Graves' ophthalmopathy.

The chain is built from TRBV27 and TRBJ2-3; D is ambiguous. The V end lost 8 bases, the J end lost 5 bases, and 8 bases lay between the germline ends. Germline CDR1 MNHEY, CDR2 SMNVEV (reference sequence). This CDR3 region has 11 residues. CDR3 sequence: CASRKVDTQYF. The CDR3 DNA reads TGTGCCAGCCGTAAGGTAGATACGCAGTATTTT.

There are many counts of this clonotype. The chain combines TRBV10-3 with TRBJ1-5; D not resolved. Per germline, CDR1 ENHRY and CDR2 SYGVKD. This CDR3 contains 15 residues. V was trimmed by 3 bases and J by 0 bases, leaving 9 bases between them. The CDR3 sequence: CAISDYGDSNQPQHF. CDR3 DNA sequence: TGTGCCATCAGTGATTACGGAGATAGCAATCAGCCCCAGCATTTT.

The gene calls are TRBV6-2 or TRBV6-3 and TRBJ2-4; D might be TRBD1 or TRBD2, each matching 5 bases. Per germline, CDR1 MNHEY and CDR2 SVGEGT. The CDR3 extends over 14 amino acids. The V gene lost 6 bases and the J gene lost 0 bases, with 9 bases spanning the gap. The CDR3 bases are TGTGCCAGCAGAGGGACCTTAGCCAAAAACATTCAGTACTTC. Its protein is CASRGTLAKNIQYF.

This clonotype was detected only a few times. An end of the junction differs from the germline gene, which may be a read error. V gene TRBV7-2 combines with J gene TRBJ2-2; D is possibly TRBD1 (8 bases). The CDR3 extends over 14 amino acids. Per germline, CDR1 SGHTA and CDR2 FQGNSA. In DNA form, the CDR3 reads TGTGCCACCAGCGGGACAGGGAACACCGGGGAGCTGTTTTTT. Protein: CATSGTGNTGELFF.

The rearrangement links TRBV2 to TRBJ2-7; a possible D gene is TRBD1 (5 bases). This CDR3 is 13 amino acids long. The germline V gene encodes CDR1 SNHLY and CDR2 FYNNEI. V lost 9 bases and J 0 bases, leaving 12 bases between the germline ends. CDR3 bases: TGTGCCAGTCAGGGAACCCTCTCCTACGAGCAGTACTTC. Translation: CASQGTLSYEQYF.